This T cell receptor (beta chain) comes out of a study of blood T cell repertoires in COVID-19. Study-level background: The study drew acute and convalescent COVID-19 samples from the United States, Italy and Spain.

CDR3 length equals 15 residues. Per the germline V gene, CDR1 is MGHRA and CDR2 is YSYEKL. J lost 3 bases, V lost 0 bases, and 4 bases had no gene match. The protocol was immunoSEQ multiplex PCR, while the TCRdb copy is restricted to in-frame clones and leaves out a portion. The sample consists of about 270,000 clones, approximately 88% of them appearing once. The study counted Cohort 3 donors as recovered given two negative PCRs, clearance, or symptom resolution. The chain joins TRBV4-1 to TRBJ2-7; TRBD1 aligns across 8 bases. Sequences were obtained from PBMCs or T cells enriched from blood (not recorded which). The sequence was obtained from a woman in her 30s who had recovered from COVID-19. In DNA, the CDR3 is TGCGCCAGCAGCCAAGAATCAGACAGGGGCTACGAGCAGTACTTC. This gives the protein CASSQESDRGYEQYF.